This is a list of T cell receptor beta chains from one sample in a study of blood T cell repertoires in COVID-19. Generated by immunoSEQ multiplex PCR, the TCRdb table keeps only in-frame clones and is missing some. The sample holds 250,000 to 400,000 clones, around 88% seen once. The sample was peripheral blood. The receptors were gathered from a young woman with COVID-19, enrolled during active disease. The CDR3 runs from the conserved cysteine through the conserved F or W. The order of the fields is CDR3 protein, CDR3 DNA, clone size, D gene, J gene, V gene. The D gene is left open where the match is weak. For some rows the clone size is stated as once, few or many, or as a class when expanded; others skip it.

CDR3: CASSVGLAGATDTQYF
DNA: TGTGCCAGTAGTGTTGGACTAGCGGGGGCCACAGATACGCAGTATTTT
size: -
D: TRBD2
J: TRBJ2-3
V: TRBV19

CDR3: CASSLDGRGQDEKLFF
DNA: TGTGCCAGCAGCTTAGACGGCAGGGGGCAAGATGAAAAACTGTTTTTT
size: once
D: TRBD1
J: TRBJ1-4
V: TRBV7-8

CDR3: CASSSMGGPGNSPLHF
DNA: TGTGCCAGCAGCAGCATGGGAGGGCCTGGAAATTCACCCCTCCACTTT
size: -
D: -
J: TRBJ1-6
V: TRBV2

CDR3: CASKRDSNTEAFF
DNA: TGTGCCAGCAAAAGGGACAGCAACACTGAAGCTTTCTTT
size: -
D: TRBD1
J: TRBJ1-1
V: TRBV12-3/TRBV12-4

CDR3: CASSQGHSGNEQFF
DNA: TGTGCCAGCAGCCAAGGCCATAGTGGCAATGAGCAGTTCTTC
size: -
D: -
J: TRBJ2-1
V: TRBV3-1/TRBV3-2

CDR3: CASSLKDYLSTDTQYF
DNA: TGTGCCAGCAGTTTGAAGGACTACCTAAGCACAGATACGCAGTATTTT
size: -
D: -
J: TRBJ2-3
V: TRBV27

CDR3: CATGLIQETQYF
DNA: TGTGCCACGGGACTGATCCAAGAGACCCAGTACTTC
size: -
D: -
J: TRBJ2-5
V: TRBV2

CDR3: CASSLSKTGGGTEAFF
DNA: TGTGCCAGCAGTTTGTCGAAGACAGGGGGCGGGACTGAAGCTTTCTTT
size: -
D: TRBD1
J: TRBJ1-1
V: TRBV28

CDR3: CSASGVSGNTIYF
DNA: TGCAGTGCTAGTGGTGTATCTGGAAACACCATATATTTT
size: -
D: -
J: TRBJ1-3
V: TRBV20-1

CDR3: CATSRGTSGGSDTQYF
DNA: TGTGCCACCAGCAGGGGGACTAGCGGGGGTTCGGATACGCAGTATTTT
size: -
D: TRBD2
J: TRBJ2-3
V: TRBV15

CDR3: CASRTSPALNEQFF
DNA: TGTGCCAGCAGGACTAGTCCCGCACTCAATGAGCAGTTCTTC
size: -
D: -
J: TRBJ2-1
V: TRBV28

CDR3: CASSFVPVTVNYGYTF
DNA: TGTGCCAGCAGTTTTGTCCCCGTGACAGTCAACTATGGCTACACCTTC
size: few
D: -
J: TRBJ1-2
V: TRBV6-6

CDR3: CSGLGQGGEKLFF
DNA: TGCAGCGGCCTGGGACAGGGGGGGGAAAAACTGTTTTTT
size: once
D: TRBD1
J: TRBJ1-4
V: TRBV29-1

CDR3: CASSLDQEKLFF
DNA: TGTGCCAGCAGCTTAGATCAGGAAAAACTGTTTTTT
size: -
D: -
J: TRBJ1-4
V: TRBV11-3

CDR3: CASSLLGGARDGNTIYF
DNA: TGTGCCAGCAGCTTGTTAGGAGGCGCCCGCGACGGAAACACCATATATTTT
size: -
D: -
J: TRBJ1-3
V: TRBV5-8

CDR3: CASSPLTSGEQFF
DNA: TGCGCCAGCAGCCCCCTGACTAGCGGGGAGCAGTTCTTC
size: -
D: TRBD2
J: TRBJ2-1
V: TRBV5-1

CDR3: CASSLFVGGGADTQYF
DNA: TGTGCCAGCAGCTTGTTTGTGGGGGGAGGGGCAGATACGCAGTATTTT
size: once
D: TRBD2
J: TRBJ2-3
V: TRBV5-6

CDR3: CASSEGALNTEAFF
DNA: TGTGCCAGCAGTGAAGGGGCCCTGAACACTGAAGCTTTCTTT
size: -
D: -
J: TRBJ1-1
V: TRBV2

CDR3: CASSEGERSTQYF
DNA: TGTGCCAGCAGTGAAGGTGAGAGGTCAACCCAGTACTTC
size: -
D: -
J: TRBJ2-5
V: TRBV6-1

CDR3: CASSQESRSDYGYTF
DNA: TGCGCCAGCAGCCAAGAAAGCCGTAGTGACTATGGCTACACCTTC
size: -
D: -
J: TRBJ1-2
V: TRBV4-1

CDR3: CASSSLMGQGKITGELFF
DNA: TGTGCCAGCAGTTCCCTTATGGGACAGGGAAAGATTACCGGGGAGCTGTTTTTT
size: -
D: TRBD1
J: TRBJ2-2
V: TRBV28

CDR3: CASSPRRIGHAEAFF
DNA: TGTGCCAGCAGCCCTCGCAGGATAGGACACGCTGAAGCTTTCTTT
size: -
D: -
J: TRBJ1-1
V: TRBV7-6

CDR3: CASSLLGALAYNEQFF
DNA: TGTGCCAGCAGTTTACTCGGAGCACTAGCCTACAATGAGCAGTTCTTC
size: once
D: -
J: TRBJ2-1
V: TRBV6-5

CDR3: CASSFLVSSTDTQYF
DNA: TGTGCCAGCAGTTTCCTTGTGAGTAGCACAGATACGCAGTATTTT
size: -
D: -
J: TRBJ2-3
V: TRBV27